Sequencing of this T cell receptor beta chain was carried out in a study of blood T cells in healthy people across ages. Germline CDR1 is DFQATT and CDR2 is SNEGSKA (reference sequence). CDR3 size: 14 residues. The V gene lost 5 bases and the J gene lost 1 base, with 14 bases spanning the gap. Only a few counts were recorded for this clonotype. For the second PCR, which ran for roughly 7 to 11 cycles, a sample-barcoded 5' primer and a J-beta primer mix were used. TCRdb processed the 5' RACE reads anew with MiXCR; each CDR3 protein has one entry. The sample has 540,000 or so distinct CDR3 sequences, 40% to 50% seen once.

The J gene is TRBJ1-2, the V gene TRBV20-1, with D possibly being TRBD1 (5 bases). The source is an older man in good health. The sequenced sample was blood. CDR3 DNA: TGCAGTGCTGGCCGGGGACCGTATAACTATGGCTACACCTTC. This codes for CSAGRGPYNYGYTF.